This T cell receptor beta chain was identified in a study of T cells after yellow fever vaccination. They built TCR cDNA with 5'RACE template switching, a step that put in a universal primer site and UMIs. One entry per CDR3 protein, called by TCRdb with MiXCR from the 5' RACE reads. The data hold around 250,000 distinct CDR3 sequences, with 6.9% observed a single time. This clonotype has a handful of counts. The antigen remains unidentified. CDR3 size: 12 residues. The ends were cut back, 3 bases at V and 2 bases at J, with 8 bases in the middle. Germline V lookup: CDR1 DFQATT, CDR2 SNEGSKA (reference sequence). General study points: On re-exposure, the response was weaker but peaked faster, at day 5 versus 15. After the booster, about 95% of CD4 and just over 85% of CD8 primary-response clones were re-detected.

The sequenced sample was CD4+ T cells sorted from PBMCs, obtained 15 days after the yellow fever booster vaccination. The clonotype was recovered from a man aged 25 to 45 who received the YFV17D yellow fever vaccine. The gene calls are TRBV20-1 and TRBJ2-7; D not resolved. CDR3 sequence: CSARAQTYEQYF. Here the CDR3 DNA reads TGCAGTGCTAGGGCCCAGACCTACGAGCAGTACTTC.